This T cell receptor beta chain was identified during a study of blood T cells in healthy people across ages. The CDR3 has 13 amino acids. Germline values: CDR1 SGHVS, CDR2 FQNEAQ. Staff drew around 10 milliliters of peripheral blood from each donor. With regard to this clonotype: The junction differs from germline at one of its ends, possibly a read error.

A second roughly 7 to 11 cycle PCR used barcoded and J-beta primers. From the 5' RACE reads, TCRdb called clonotypes with MiXCR, one entry per CDR3 protein. The sample lists roughly 680,000 distinct CDR3 sequences; about half were seen once. The specimen was blood. The rearrangement uses TRBV7-8 and TRBJ2-3, with a tentative D call TRBD2 (5 bases). This TCR derives from a woman in her sixties or seventies in good health. DNA of the CDR3: TGTGCCAGCAGCCCCCGACTACCAGATACGCGGTATTTT. Residues: CASSPRLPDTRYF. The full variable domain, rest sourced from reference TRBV7-8 and TRBJ2-3, is GAGVSQSPRYKVAKRGQDVALRCDPISGHVSLFWYQQALGQGPEFLTYFQNEAQLDKSGLPSDRFFAERPEGSVSTLKIQRTQQEDSAVYLCASSPRLPDTRYFGPGTRLTVL.